This T cell receptor beta chain was recovered during a study of T-cell memory formation after mild COVID-19. Study-wide points: Prior to infection, memory already included some responding clones, suggesting cross-reactive memory joined.

The table lists this clonotype with a few counts. The antigen remains unidentified. In TCRdb, the 5' RACE reads were re-called with MiXCR into one record per CDR3 protein. The sample gives a few hundred thousand distinct CDR3 sequences, around a quarter of which show up once; roughly an eighth is in the top ten. The CDR3 sequence is 14 residues long. V gave up 2 bases and J gave up 5 bases, with 10 bases separating them. Germline CDR1 reads MNHEY; CDR2 reads SVGEGT. Source material: PBMCs or a T cell subset sorted from them (not recorded which). This receptor was obtained from an adult woman who had mild COVID-19 (a few samples of this study predate the infection). Cell type and time point are not known. V and J are TRBV6-2 or TRBV6-3 and TRBJ1-5, with D perhaps TRBD1 (5 bases). The CDR3: CASSYGWGDQPQHF. DNA of the CDR3: TGTGCCAGCAGTTACGGCTGGGGCGATCAGCCCCAGCATTTT.